This passage covers 27 T cell receptor beta chains from one sample sequenced in a study of blood T cells in healthy people across ages. Together with a sample-barcoded 5' primer, a J-beta primer mix was included in a second PCR lasting about 7 to 11 cycles. Each CDR3 protein is one row after TCRdb ran MiXCR on the 5' RACE reads. The data contain around 850,000 distinct CDR3 sequences, around 36% of them singletons. The sample consisted of blood. These receptors came from a man aged 18 to 29 in good health.

This clonotype has a count of ten or more. The V and J genes are TRBV12-3 or TRBV12-4 and TRBJ2-5; TRBD1 matches at 8 bases. The CDR3 has 15 amino acids. Trimming removed 1 base from V and 1 base from J; junction bases left unmatched: 2. The CDR3 is CASSLGQGIQETQYF. The DNA of the CDR3 is TGTGCCAGCAGTTTAGGACAGGGGATCCAAGAGACCCAGTACTTC.

Concerning this clonotype itself: Its ends do not fully match the called genes, so a read error is possible. The chain joins TRBV5-1 to TRBJ2-1; possibly TRBD1 for D (5 bases). CDR3 length equals 15 residues. Looked up from germline, CDR1 is SGHRS and CDR2 is YFSETQ. In nucleotides, the CDR3 is TGCGCCAGCAGCTCCCGTGGGGCGGCCTACAATGAGCGGTTCTTC. Amino acids: CASSSRGAAYNERFF.

This clonotype was seen a handful of times. V usage is TRBV20-1 and J usage is TRBJ2-3, with 10 bases aligning to TRBD2. V lost 3 bases, J lost 2 bases, and 5 bases stayed unmatched. The CDR3 is made up of 15 amino acids. Per germline, CDR1 DFQATT and CDR2 SNEGSKA (reference sequence). The DNA for the CDR3 is TGCAGTGCTAGTTCTCTAGCGGGGGACACAGATACGCAGTATTTT. Amino acids: CSASSLAGDTDTQYF.

V gene TRBV6-2 or TRBV6-3 combines with J gene TRBJ2-7, with TRBD1 matching 10 bases. V gave up 0 bases and J gave up 2 bases; unmatched junction bases: 4. Per the germline V gene, CDR1 is MNHEY and CDR2 is SVGEGT. The CDR3 is made up of 16 amino acids. CDR3 coding DNA: TGTGCCAGCAGTTACTCGCTGACAGGGGGCCCCTACGAGCAGTACTTC. Residues: CASSYSLTGGPYEQYF.

This chain links TRBV20-1 with TRBJ1-5, with 9 bases aligning to TRBD1. This CDR3 has 16 amino acids. V lost 3 bases, J lost 3 bases, and 9 bases stayed unmatched. CDR1 is DFQATT, CDR2 SNEGSKA, per germline (reference sequence). CDR3 loop: CSASNDRGKSNQPQHF. DNA for the CDR3: TGCAGTGCTAGTAATGACAGGGGGAAGTCCAATCAGCCCCAGCATTTT.

This clonotype was recorded at least ten times. The chain employs TRBV20-1 and TRBJ2-5, with D tentatively TRBD2 (6 bases). Trimming shortened V by 1 base and J by 4 bases, and 19 bases separated the two germline ends. Germline values: CDR1 DFQATT, CDR2 SNEGSKA (reference sequence). This CDR3 spans 16 amino acids. CDR3 bases: TGCAGTGCTAGAGCTAGCGAGGGACTTAGCGGAGAGACCCAGTACTTC. It encodes CSARASEGLSGETQYF.

DNA of the CDR3: TGTGCCAGCAGCTTAGTGAGGGTAAACGGGGCCGCGTTTCCCTACGAGCAGTACTTC. Amino acid sequence: CASSLVRVNGAAFPYEQYF. The chain employs TRBV7-2 and TRBJ2-7; D may be TRBD1 or TRBD2 (5 bases each). CDR1 is SGHTA and CDR2 is FQGNSA in the germline V gene. The CDR3 extends over 19 amino acids. Trimming left V 1 base short and J 2 bases short, with 24 bases between.

A word on this clonotype: Being one base from a much bigger clone, this may be a read error. This rearrangement joins TRBV2 to TRBJ1-2; TRBD1 might be the D (6 bases). The germline V and J ends were trimmed by 4 bases and 4 bases, with 19 bases remaining between them. The CDR3 is made up of 16 amino acids. The germline CDR1 and CDR2 sequences are SNHLY and FYNNEI. In nucleotides, the CDR3 is TGTGCCAGCAGTGCGGGTGGGGGCAATCTCGTCTATGGCTACACCTTC. Protein product: CASSAGGGNLVYGYTF.

The chain employs TRBV24-1 and TRBJ2-6; D gene unclear. CDR1 is KGHDR and CDR2 is SFDVKD in the germline V gene. V gave up 2 bases and J gave up 0 bases, with 4 bases separating them. This CDR3 has 15 amino acids. CDR3 in amino acids: CATSDSCSGANVLTF. As DNA, the CDR3 is TGTGCCACCAGTGATTCCTGCTCTGGGGCCAACGTCCTGACTTTC.

This clonotype came up a few times. The rearrangement links TRBV25-1 to TRBJ2-6, with 7 bases identical to TRBD2. CDR1 and CDR2 (germline): MGHDK, SYGVNS. Trimming at V came to 4 bases and at J to 1 base, leaving 7 bases not matched to a gene. The CDR3 extends over 17 amino acids. The CDR3 bases are TGTGCCAGCAGTGCCAGCGGGGTTTTATCTGGGGCCAACGTCCTGACTTTC. Translated, it gives CASSASGVLSGANVLTF. The full variable domain, rest sourced from reference TRBV25-1 and TRBJ2-6, is EADIYQTPRYLVIGTGKKITLECSQTMGHDKMYWYQQDPGMELHLIHYSYGVNSTEKGDLSSESTVSRIRTEHFPLTLESARPSHTSQYLCASSASGVLSGANVLTFGAGSRLTVL.

J is TRBJ1-6 and V is TRBV9, with no clear D. The V end lost 4 bases, the J end lost 9 bases, and 14 bases lay between the germline ends. CDR1 is SGDLS, CDR2 YYNGEE, per germline. The CDR3 length is 14 residues. CDR3 protein: CASSQAQGGSPLHF. The CDR3 nucleotides are TGTGCCAGCAGCCAGGCACAAGGAGGTTCACCCCTCCACTTT.

This clonotype occurred a few times. This chain joins TRBV20-1 and TRBJ1-1; TRBD1 aligns across 9 bases. The CDR3 is 15 amino acids. Trimming cost V 1 base and J 1 base; bases outside gene matches: 4. Germline-derived CDR1 and CDR2 are DFQATT and SNEGSKA (reference sequence). The chain's CDR3 is CSARGGQGPNTEAFF. The CDR3 DNA sequence: TGCAGTGCTAGAGGAGGACAGGGGCCGAACACTGAAGCTTTCTTT.

This clonotype was recorded a few times. J is TRBJ1-1 and V is TRBV11-1; D is perhaps TRBD1 (6 bases). V was trimmed by 7 bases and J by 4 bases, leaving 16 bases between them. CDR1 is SGHAT and CDR2 is FQDESV in the germline V gene (reference sequence). There are 14 residues in the CDR3. The CDR3 nucleotides are TGTGCCAGCACTATATGGGGGGCGAGCACTGAAGCTTTCTTT. It yields the protein CASTIWGASTEAFF.

This clonotype occurred once. The gene calls are TRBV10-3 and TRBJ1-3; the D is unclear. The V end was cut by 5 bases, the J end by 0 bases, with 14 bases between. CDR3 length equals 16 residues. CDR1 ENHRY and CDR2 SYGVKD come from the germline V gene. Here the CDR3 reads CAISSFDGSSGNTIYF. As DNA, the CDR3 is TGTGCCATCAGTTCTTTCGACGGGAGCTCTGGAAACACCATATATTTT.

This clonotype was counted only a few times. The chain has TRBV20-1 and TRBJ2-3; TRBD2 matches at 13 bases. Looked up from germline, CDR1 is DFQATT and CDR2 is SNEGSKA (reference sequence). Trimming at V came to 3 bases and at J to 0 bases, leaving 15 bases not matched to a gene. The CDR3 loop spans 20 amino acids. CDR3 DNA: TGCAGTGCTAGGACTAGCGGGGGGAGAAAACACACTTTTAGCACAGATACGCAGTATTTT. Translation gives CSARTSGGRKHTFSTDTQYF.

This clonotype was observed many times. The rearrangement links TRBV10-3 to TRBJ2-7; the D is unclear. The germline V gene has CDR1 ENHRY and CDR2 SYGVKD. The CDR3 is 11 amino acids. V was trimmed by 2 bases and J by 6 bases, leaving 5 bases between them. This chain's CDR3 is CAISEGGEQYF. CDR3 nucleotides: TGTGCCATCAGTGAGGGCGGCGAGCAGTACTTC.

This clonotype was detected only a few times. This sequence joins TRBV6-2 or TRBV6-3 and TRBJ2-3, with 12 bases lining up with TRBD2. The CDR3 loop spans 17 amino acids. Per germline, CDR1 MNHEY and CDR2 SVGEGT. With V trimmed by 4 bases and J by 5 bases, 10 bases remained unmatched. The CDR3 DNA sequence: TGTGCCAGCAGTTTCACCCCTCTAGCGGGGGGGCGAGATACGCAGTATTTT. This sequence encodes CASSFTPLAGGRDTQYF.

This clonotype has only a few counts. The V gene is TRBV3-1, the J gene TRBJ2-3; D is unclear. Per the germline V gene, CDR1 is LGHDT and CDR2 is YNNKEL (reference sequence). The CDR3 length is 12 residues. Trimming left V 1 base short and J 7 bases short, with 6 bases between. CDR3 bases: TGTGCCAGCAGCCAAGGGCGAAATACGCAGTATTTT. Translated, it gives CASSQGRNTQYF.

The chain couples TRBV4-3 to TRBJ1-2; no definite D call. Trimming took 0 bases from V and 6 from J, leaving 14 bases between them. The CDR3 consists of 15 residues. Germline CDR1 LGHNA, CDR2 YSLEER. The chain's CDR3 is CASSQDRKGINGYTF. DNA of the CDR3: TGCGCCAGCAGCCAAGATCGAAAGGGAATAAATGGCTACACCTTC.

Concerning this clonotype itself: A much larger clone lies a single base off, so this may be a read error. The chain links TRBV7-2 to TRBJ2-7; D may be TRBD2 (6 bases). The CDR3 totals 14 residues. CDR1 SGHTA and CDR2 FQGNSA come from the germline V gene. Trimming pared 5 bases from V and 1 base from J, leaving 12 bases between. This chain's CDR3 is CASSVGTSSYEQYF. CDR3 DNA: TGTGCCAGCAGCGTAGGGACTTCTTCCTACGAGCAGTACTTC.

Only a few counts were recorded for this clonotype. A read error may explain this, as a much larger clone is one base away. The J gene is TRBJ2-5, the V gene TRBV27; 7 bases are a match to TRBD2. Germline CDR1 MNHEY, CDR2 SMNVEV (reference sequence). The CDR3 has 12 amino acids. With V trimmed by 6 bases and J by 11 bases, 9 bases remained unmatched. The CDR3 coding sequence is TGTGCCAGCAGCCGGAGCGGGAATGAGCAGTACTTC. This encodes CASSRSGNEQYF.

The V gene is TRBV14, the J gene TRBJ1-1; no clear D. The CDR3 has 11 amino acids. Germline CDR1 reads SGHDN; CDR2 reads FVKESK. V dropped 2 bases and J dropped 8 bases, with 6 bases sitting between them. The CDR3 here is CASSQLGEAFF. The CDR3 DNA reads TGTGCCAGCAGCCAACTCGGGGAAGCTTTCTTT.

The chain uses TRBV29-1 and TRBJ1-1; D unclear. The V end lost 4 bases, the J end lost 3 bases, and 15 bases lay between the germline ends. From germline, CDR1 is SQVTM and CDR2 ANQGSEA. The CDR3 covers 14 residues. The chain's CDR3 is CSVVSPQRDTEAFF. CDR3 DNA: TGCAGCGTTGTCAGCCCTCAGAGGGACACTGAAGCTTTCTTT. Based on the CDR3 plus reference TRBV29-1 and TRBJ1-1, the full variable domain is SAVISQKPSRDICQRGTSLTIQCQVDSQVTMMFWYRQQPGQSLTLIATANQGSEATYESGFVIDKFPISRPNLTFSTLTVSNMSPEDSSIYLCSVVSPQRDTEAFFGQGTRLTVV.

J is TRBJ1-5 and V is TRBV6-2 or TRBV6-3; the D is unclear. V gave up 6 bases and J gave up 9 bases, with 18 bases separating them. Germline values: CDR1 MNHEY, CDR2 SVGEGT. The CDR3 has 14 amino acids. The CDR3 protein is CASRPTPPDLPQHF. CDR3 DNA: TGTGCCAGCAGACCGACCCCCCCAGATCTGCCCCAGCATTTT.

The V gene is TRBV5-1, the J gene TRBJ2-5; 7 bases match TRBD1. V shed 4 bases, J shed 4 bases, and the junction held 10 bases outside the gene matches. The CDR3 is made up of 15 amino acids. The V gene's germline CDR1 is SGHRS and CDR2 YFSETQ. The CDR3 DNA reads TGCGCCAGCAGCACGCCCGGGACAGTCACAGAGACCCAGTACTTC. This encodes CASSTPGTVTETQYF. The whole variable domain, remainder taken from reference TRBV5-1 and TRBJ2-5, is KAGVTQTPRYLIKTRGQQVTLSCSPISGHRSVSWYQQTPGQGLQFLFEYFSETQRNKGNFPGRFSGRQFSNSRSEMNVSTLELGDSALYLCASSTPGTVTETQYFGPGTRLLVL.

In its sample, this clonotype was seen many times. The chain combines TRBV6-2 or TRBV6-3 with TRBJ2-1; 7 positions agree with TRBD1. Germline V gives CDR1 MNHEY, CDR2 SVGEGT. The V segment lost 6 bases and the J segment 5 bases; nucleotides outside the gene matches: 4. This CDR3 is 13 amino acids long. The CDR3 DNA is TGTGCCAGCAGAAAAGGGGGCAACAATGAGCAGTTCTTC. The encoded protein is CASRKGGNNEQFF.

This clonotype was detected only a few times. CDR3 in DNA: TGTGCCAGCAGCCGGAGTCCTGAGCAGTTCTTC. Its translation: CASSRSPEQFF. J is TRBJ2-1 and V is TRBV12-3 or TRBV12-4; D remains unclear. V was pared by 6 bases and J by 9 bases, with 9 bases between. The CDR3 runs to 11 residues.